These 4 T cell receptor beta chains share one sample of origin, sequenced in a study of blood T cell repertoires in COVID-19. Repertoires were generated with immunoSEQ multiplex PCR, while TCRdb's copy carries only in-frame clones and drops some. The table lists about 180,000 clones, about four fifths of them singletons. Sequencing was carried out using peripheral blood. These receptors all come from a woman aged 65 to 85 with acute or convalescent COVID-19.

CDR3 nucleotides: TGTGCCAGCAGCTTTGGCAGGTCGAGTGAAAAACTGTTTTTT. It yields the protein CASSFGRSSEKLFF. The gene calls are TRBV5-5 and TRBJ1-4; D uncertain. V lost 2 bases to trimming and J lost 7 bases, with 12 bases between them. Germline assignment: CDR1 SGHKS and CDR2 YYEKEE (reference sequence). The CDR3 spans 14 residues.

The chain is built from TRBV29-1 and TRBJ2-6; maybe TRBD2 (5 bases). Trimming pared 4 bases from V and 2 bases from J, leaving 9 bases between. The CDR3 covers 14 residues. Germline loops: CDR1 SQVTM, CDR2 ANQGSEA. This CDR3 reads CSVAEVPGANVLTF. The CDR3 DNA reads TGCAGCGTTGCGGAGGTGCCTGGGGCCAACGTCCTGACTTTC.

The CDR3 loop reads CASSFGYTGVGAFF. CDR3 sequence (DNA): TGCGCCAGCAGCTTCGGATATACAGGGGTGGGAGCTTTCTTT. The rearrangement links TRBV5-1 to TRBJ1-1; TRBD1 agrees at 7 bases. Looked up from germline, CDR1 is SGHRS and CDR2 is YFSETQ. This CDR3 has 14 residues. V shed 2 bases and J 10 bases; nucleotides not matched to a gene: 11.

In the case of this clone: The sample contains more than one DNA sequence encoding this CDR3. The chain carries TRBV6-6 and TRBJ1-1; possible D gene TRBD1, 5 bases. Germline-derived CDR1 and CDR2 are MNHNY and SVGAGI (reference sequence). CDR3 size: 14 residues. V lost 0 bases, J lost 1 base, and 6 bases lay in between. The CDR3 reads CASSYSTANTEAFF. CDR3 nucleotides: TGTGCCAGCAGTTACTCGACAGCGAACACTGAAGCTTTCTTT.